Listed below are T cell receptor beta chains from one sample, sequenced in a study of blood T cell repertoires in COVID-19. Only in-frame clones appear in the TCRdb table, and some are missing; sequencing was by immunoSEQ multiplex PCR. The table includes 60,000 or so clones, nearly 90% detected once. Input material: peripheral blood. The receptors were sampled from a man between 60 and 70 years old with active COVID-19. The CDR3 runs from the conserved cysteine through the conserved F or W. The D gene is left open where the match is weak.

v_call,j_call,d_call,cdr3_aa
TRBV6-5,TRBJ2-7,-,CASSYQRRVGEQYF
TRBV7-2,TRBJ2-1,-,CASSPQDYNEQFF
TRBV2,TRBJ2-7,TRBD1,CASSLTGQGFYEQYF
TRBV19,TRBJ1-1,-,CASSTGDAVTEAFF
TRBV29-1,TRBJ2-2,TRBD2,CSARTSGLTGELFF
TRBV3-1/TRBV3-2,TRBJ2-5,-,CASSQVAPLTQYF
TRBV29-1,TRBJ2-7,TRBD2,CSVEVAGSSYEQYF
TRBV2,TRBJ2-5,-,CASRSSGQETQYF
TRBV9,TRBJ2-1,TRBD2,CASSGGLAGVAEQFF
TRBV2,TRBJ2-2,TRBD2,CASDGRTSGGAGELFF
TRBV7-2,TRBJ2-1,TRBD2,CASSQGLAGGLYNEQFF
TRBV30,TRBJ1-6,TRBD1,CAWRGTGPSSYNSPLHF
TRBV5-6,TRBJ1-6,TRBD1,CASSLGTGYNSPLHF
TRBV7-9,TRBJ2-7,TRBD1,CASSRDRLTYEQYF
TRBV6-1,TRBJ1-1,TRBD1,CASSETSTGAGVGEAFF
TRBV7-2,TRBJ2-7,TRBD1,CASSFLPWDSPDEQYF
TRBV4-1,TRBJ2-1,TRBD2,CASSQGLSGSSYNEQFF
TRBV9,TRBJ2-5,-,CASSVGSGNGQETQYF
TRBV2,TRBJ2-3,-,CASSESLGPGTQYF
TRBV28,TRBJ2-7,-,CASQIDGIYEQYF
TRBV5-1,TRBJ2-1,TRBD2,CASSLALAGDNEQFF
TRBV30,TRBJ2-3,-,CAWSIPDRSVSTDTQYF
TRBV7-2,TRBJ1-6,TRBD1,CASSSRQGNNSPLHF
TRBV28,TRBJ2-5,-,CAALSGNQETQYF
TRBV5-4,TRBJ2-5,TRBD1,CASSPRQGRQETQYF
TRBV6-5,TRBJ2-5,TRBD1,CASRNSHRGRETQYF
TRBV27,TRBJ2-5,TRBD1,CASSGQGAIGTQYF
TRBV18,TRBJ2-2,-,CASSPKTGTTGELFF
TRBV11-2,TRBJ2-1,TRBD2,CASSLVPGLGRALGSEQFF
TRBV12-3/TRBV12-4,TRBJ1-4,-,CASSFEENEKLFF
TRBV5-6,TRBJ1-2,TRBD1,CASSPGTGVGYTF
TRBV4-2,TRBJ2-1,-,CASSQDEATIWEQFF
TRBV28,TRBJ1-1,-,CASSLSYLSRRDTEAFF
TRBV2,TRBJ1-2,TRBD1,CASSGTGSLNYGYTF
TRBV7-9,TRBJ2-5,TRBD1,CASSASIAGGRETQYF
TRBV28,TRBJ1-4,TRBD1,CASSQGQGILTNEKLFF
TRBV5-6,TRBJ2-7,-,CASSPGDPYEQYF
TRBV28,TRBJ2-2,-,CASSSNPTRELFF
TRBV5-1,TRBJ2-7,TRBD1,CASSTDRGLVEQYF
TRBV6-5,TRBJ1-2,TRBD1,CASSMTGLMGYTF
TRBV19,TRBJ1-5,TRBD1,CASSDLLDRDSNQPQHF
TRBV5-1,TRBJ2-7,-,CASSQLTVEGRDEQYF
TRBV7-2,TRBJ2-2,-,CASSLVGAGKTGELFF
TRBV7-2,TRBJ2-1,-,CASSLAGVNQFYNEQFF
TRBV11-2,TRBJ2-7,-,CASSTRLVSSYEQYF
TRBV7-3,TRBJ2-1,-,CASSLRRGDSYNEQFF
TRBV21-1,TRBJ2-3,-,CASMRRGTDTQYF
TRBV20-1,TRBJ2-1,TRBD2,CSASGSVAGGTLPNFNEQFF
TRBV7-2,TRBJ2-7,TRBD2,CASSLGGLATYEQYF